Shown below are 3 T cell receptor beta chains from a single sample sequenced in a study of cytomegalovirus exposure and HLA in healthy donors. Assay used: immunoSEQ multiplex PCR; TCRdb lists only in-frame clones, some missing. This sample yields over 150,000 clones, of which 85% to 90% are seen a single time; under 4.5% belongs to the top ten. The sequenced sample consisted of PBMCs. The origin of the receptors is a man aged 18 to 29 in good health and CMV-seropositive.

The chain employs TRBV28 and TRBJ1-5; possibly TRBD1 for D (6 bases). Germline assignment: CDR1 MDHEN and CDR2 SYDVKM. The CDR3 loop spans 13 amino acids. V was trimmed by 7 bases and J by 4 bases, leaving 11 bases between them. CDR3 DNA sequence: TGTGCCAGCAACAGGGAAGGAAATCAGCCCCAGCATTTT. This codes for CASNREGNQPQHF.

The genes are TRBV6-6 and TRBJ2-1; 7 bases agree with TRBD2. After removal of 5 bases from V and 5 bases from J, the junction contained 12 bases not matched to a gene. The CDR3 is 16 amino acids. CDR1 and CDR2 from the germline V gene are MNHNY and SVGAGI (reference sequence). The CDR3 coding sequence is TGTGCCAGCAGTCCTACAAGACTAGCTTTTCACAATGAGCAGTTCTTC. Amino acid sequence: CASSPTRLAFHNEQFF.

This clone was observed a few times. The V and J genes are TRBV27 and TRBJ1-3; D is unclear. V shed 6 bases and J shed 1 base, with 7 bases lying between them. The CDR3 extends over 13 amino acids. Per germline, CDR1 MNHEY and CDR2 SMNVEV (reference sequence). In DNA, the CDR3 is TGTGCCAGCAGCAGAAGTTCTGGAAACACCATATATTTT. It translates to CASSRSSGNTIYF.